The 17 T cell receptor beta chains presented below share a single source sample, sequenced in a study of CD4 T cells in relation to SARS-CoV-2 and coronaviruses. CD4+ T cells from unexposed donors were obtained before the COVID-19 pandemic (2011-2018). The cells were cultured for under 13 days before CD4+ T cells were isolated. Their target antigens are unknown. The repertoire was sequenced with immunoSEQ multiplex PCR; TCRdb's copy has only in-frame clones and lacks some. The sample has about 18,000 clones; roughly 80% are singletons. The sequenced material came from CD4+ T cells from PBMCs, cultured in vitro. Every receptor here comes from a human donor in good health.

V and J are TRBV9 and TRBJ2-3; no clear D. The CDR3 length is 14 residues. The V and J ends lost 1 base and 4 bases respectively, with 10 bases between them. In germline, CDR1 is SGDLS, CDR2 YYNGEE. CDR3 sequence (DNA): TGTGCCAGCAGCGTAAGTCAAGCATCAGATACGCAGTATTTT. It translates to CASSVSQASDTQYF.

In this sample, this clone turned up a few times. V usage is TRBV18 and J usage is TRBJ1-2; 9 bases are a match to TRBD1. Germline loops: CDR1 KGHSH, CDR2 LQKENI. V shed 4 bases and J 5 bases; nucleotides not matched to a gene: 2. The CDR3 has 13 residues. CDR3 sequence: CASSLGTGYGYTF. CDR3 nucleotide sequence: TGTGCCAGCTCACTGGGGACAGGGTATGGCTACACCTTC.

V is TRBV6-4 and J is TRBJ2-2; no firm D call. Germline V CDR1 and CDR2: MRHNA, SNTAGT. This CDR3 is 13 amino acids long. V lost 2 bases and J 3 bases, leaving 4 bases between the germline ends. CDR3 region: CASSDRDTGELFF. As DNA, the CDR3 is TGTGCCAGCAGTGACAGGGACACCGGGGAGCTGTTTTTT.

The chain joins TRBV10-3 to TRBJ1-2; tentative D call: TRBD1 (5 bases). CDR3 length equals 14 residues. Trimming took 6 bases from V and 4 from J, leaving 15 bases between them. The germline V gene has CDR1 ENHRY and CDR2 SYGVKD. The CDR3, as DNA: TGTGCCATCAGCGATACCAAGGGGCTCTATGGCTACACCTTC. It specifies CAISDTKGLYGYTF.

The V gene is TRBV12-3 or TRBV12-4, the J gene TRBJ1-3; no clear D. V was cut by 8 bases and J by 2 bases, with 10 bases left in between. The CDR3 loop spans 13 amino acids. In DNA form, the CDR3 reads TGTGCCAGCTGTATGGAGGCTGGAAACACCATATATTTT. This sequence encodes CASCMEAGNTIYF.

The chain couples TRBV11-1 to TRBJ2-7; either TRBD1 or TRBD2 may fit D (6 bases each). This CDR3 spans 15 amino acids. V lost 5 bases, J lost 6 bases, and 20 bases lay in between. The V gene's germline CDR1 is SGHAT and CDR2 FQDESV (reference sequence). CDR3 sequence reads: CASSARDGQFGEQYF. CDR3 coding DNA: TGTGCCAGCAGCGCGCGGGACGGACAGTTTGGCGAGCAGTACTTC. The whole variable domain, remainder taken from reference TRBV11-1 and TRBJ2-7, is EAEVAQSPRYKITEKSQAVAFWCDPISGHATLYWYRQILGQGPELLVQFQDESVVDDSQLPKDRFSAERLKGVDSTLKIQPAELGDSAMYLCASSARDGQFGEQYFGPGTRLTVT.

The chain recombines TRBV9 with TRBJ2-1; 9 bases are shared with TRBD1. Germline CDR1 SGDLS, CDR2 YYNGEE. J was trimmed by 1 base and V by 3 bases; bases with no gene match: 2. The CDR3 extends over 15 amino acids. CDR3 DNA sequence: TGTGCCAGCAGCGCCGGGACAGGGTCCTACAATGAGCAGTTCTTC. It specifies CASSAGTGSYNEQFF. Filled out from reference TRBV9 and TRBJ2-1, the complete variable domain reads DSGVTQTPKHLITATGQRVTLRCSPRSGDLSVYWYQQSLDQGLQFLIQYYNGEERAKGNILERFSAQQFPDLHSELNLSSLELGDSALYFCASSAGTGSYNEQFFGPGTRLTVL.

This rearrangement joins TRBV9 to TRBJ2-3, with 7 positions matching TRBD2. Germline values: CDR1 SGDLS, CDR2 YYNGEE. There are 15 residues in the CDR3. J lost 4 bases, V lost 0 bases, and 5 bases had no gene match. This CDR3 reads CASSVGGSRSDTQYF. The CDR3 DNA reads TGTGCCAGCAGCGTAGGCGGGAGCCGTTCAGATACGCAGTATTTT.

The chain joins TRBV12-5 to TRBJ1-2; 10 nucleotides align to TRBD1. Trimming removed 5 bases from V and 8 bases from J; junction bases left unmatched: 8. The germline V gene encodes CDR1 LGHNT and CDR2 FRNRAP. This CDR3 is built from 14 residues. In nucleotides, the CDR3 is TGTGCTAGTGGTATGGGGGACAGGGGCGCCGGCTACACCTTC. Protein sequence: CASGMGDRGAGYTF. The complete variable domain, with remaining parts taken from reference TRBV12-5 and TRBJ1-2, reads DARVTQTPRHKVTEMGQEVTMRCQPILGHNTVFWYRQTMMQGLELLAYFRNRAPLDDSGMPKDRFSAEMPDATLATLKIQPSEPRDSAVYFCASGMGDRGAGYTFGSGTRLTVV.

This clone was picked up a small number of times. The CDR3 loop is CASTLANTGELFF. The CDR3, as DNA: TGTGCCAGCACACTAGCGAACACCGGGGAGCTGTTTTTT. J is TRBJ2-2 and V is TRBV2; D perhaps matches TRBD2 (5 bases). The CDR3 runs 13 residues. Germline assignment: CDR1 SNHLY and CDR2 FYNNEI. The germline V and J ends were trimmed by 7 bases and 0 bases, with 6 bases remaining between them.

The V and J genes are TRBV6-1 and TRBJ2-7, with D maybe TRBD1 (6 bases). This CDR3 contains 15 residues. The germline V gene encodes CDR1 MNHNS and CDR2 SASEGT. Trimming took off 2 bases at V and 2 bases at J, with 13 bases between the two ends. The CDR3 loop is CASSEIRDTPYEQYF. CDR3 bases: TGTGCCAGCAGTGAAATCCGGGACACCCCCTACGAGCAGTACTTC.

The chain links TRBV10-3 to TRBJ2-3, with 9 nucleotides matching TRBD1. J gave up 3 bases and V 0 bases, and 10 bases lay outside the gene matches. CDR1 and CDR2 from the germline V gene are ENHRY and SYGVKD. The CDR3 runs 18 residues. The CDR3 nucleotides read TGTGCCATCAGTGAGTCCATATCGGGGACAGGGTGGACAGATACGCAGTATTTT. Protein product: CAISESISGTGWTDTQYF.

The chain employs TRBV25-1 and TRBJ2-7; no clear D. Germline values: CDR1 MGHDK, CDR2 SYGVNS. This CDR3 spans 15 amino acids. The V end lost 6 bases, the J end lost 2 bases, and 17 bases lay between the germline ends. The CDR3 sequence: CASSAGQATPYEQYF. As DNA, the CDR3 is TGTGCCAGCAGCGCCGGGCAGGCGACACCCTACGAGCAGTACTTC.

This chain uses TRBV4-1 with TRBJ2-3, with a tentative D call TRBD1 (5 bases). The CDR3 covers 14 residues. CDR1 MGHRA and CDR2 YSYEKL come from the germline V gene. The V and J ends lost 6 bases and 1 base respectively, with 11 bases between them. DNA for the CDR3: TGCGCCAGCAGGGACGACAGAGGCACAGATACGCAGTATTTT. This gives the protein CASRDDRGTDTQYF.

The chain employs TRBV5-4 and TRBJ2-1, with 7 bases fitting TRBD2. This CDR3 has 15 residues. The ends lost 5 bases at V and 4 bases at J; junction bases unmatched: 9. The germline CDR1 and CDR2 sequences are SGHNT and YYREEE (reference sequence). For the CDR3, the DNA is TGTGCCAGCAGGTCCACGGGAGGTCGGTACAATGAGCAGTTCTTC. As protein: CASRSTGGRYNEQFF.

This chain links TRBV9 with TRBJ1-4; perhaps TRBD1 as D (5 bases). Per the germline V gene, CDR1 is SGDLS and CDR2 is YYNGEE. Trimming left V 0 bases short and J 0 bases short, with 9 bases between. This CDR3 has 16 residues. The CDR3 nucleotides read TGTGCCAGCAGCGTAGGTGGGGGGGCAACTAATGAAAAACTGTTTTTT. Amino acids: CASSVGGGATNEKLFF.

This clone was observed once. The chain recombines TRBV30 with TRBJ1-1, with TRBD1 as a possible D gene (5 bases). The germline CDR1 and CDR2 sequences are GTSNPN and SVGIG (reference sequence). The CDR3 covers 14 residues. V was pared by 4 bases and J by 0 bases, with 12 bases between. This chain's CDR3 is CAWILRGVNTEAFF. CDR3 sequence (DNA): TGTGCCTGGATCCTTCGGGGGGTGAACACTGAAGCTTTCTTT.